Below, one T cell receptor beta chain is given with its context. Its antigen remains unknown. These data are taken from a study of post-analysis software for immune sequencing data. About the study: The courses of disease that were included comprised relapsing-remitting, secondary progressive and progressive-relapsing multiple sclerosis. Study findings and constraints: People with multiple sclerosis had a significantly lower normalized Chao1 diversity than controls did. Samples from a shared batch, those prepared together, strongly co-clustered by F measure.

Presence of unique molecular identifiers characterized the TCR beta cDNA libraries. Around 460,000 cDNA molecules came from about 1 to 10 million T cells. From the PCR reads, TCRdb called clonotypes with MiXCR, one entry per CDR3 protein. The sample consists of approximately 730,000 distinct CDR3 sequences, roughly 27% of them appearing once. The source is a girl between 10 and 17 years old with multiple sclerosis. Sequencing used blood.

CDR3 bases: TGCGCCAGCAGCCCGGGACGAGCAACTAATGAAAAACTGTTTTTT. Protein: CASSPGRATNEKLFF. The chain combines TRBV5-1 with TRBJ1-4, with D perhaps TRBD1 (5 bases). Germline lookup yields CDR1 SGHRS and CDR2 YFSETQ. The CDR3 runs to 15 residues. V was cut by 4 bases and J by 0 bases, with 10 bases left in between.